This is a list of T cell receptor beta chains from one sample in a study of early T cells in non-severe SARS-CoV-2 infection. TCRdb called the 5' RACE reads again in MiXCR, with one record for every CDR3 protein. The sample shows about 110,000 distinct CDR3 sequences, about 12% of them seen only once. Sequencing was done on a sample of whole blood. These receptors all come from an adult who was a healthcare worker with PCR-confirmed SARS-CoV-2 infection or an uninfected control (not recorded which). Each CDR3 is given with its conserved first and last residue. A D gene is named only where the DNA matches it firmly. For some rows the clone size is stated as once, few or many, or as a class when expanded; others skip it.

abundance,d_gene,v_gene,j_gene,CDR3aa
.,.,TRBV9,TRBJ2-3,CASSVGGLDTQYF
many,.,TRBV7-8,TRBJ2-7,CASSFTGFYEQYF
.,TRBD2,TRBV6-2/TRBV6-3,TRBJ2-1,CASSYGGGYNEQFF
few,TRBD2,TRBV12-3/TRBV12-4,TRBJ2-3,CASSGTSGGLITDTQYF
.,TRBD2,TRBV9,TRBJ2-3,CASSVAELAGATDTQYF
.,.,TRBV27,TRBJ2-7,CASIEGYYEQYF
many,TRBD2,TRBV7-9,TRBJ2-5,CASSDRDYAQETQYF
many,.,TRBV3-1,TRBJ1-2,CASSQEGGSMNYGYTF
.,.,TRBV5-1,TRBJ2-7,CASSSGGGSYEQYF
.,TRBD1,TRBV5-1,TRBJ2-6,CASSPDRDRGSGANVLTF
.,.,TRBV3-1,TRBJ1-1,CASSPLVSVNTEAFF
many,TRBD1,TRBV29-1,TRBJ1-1,CSVALDRGLTEAFF
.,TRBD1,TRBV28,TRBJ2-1,CASSPIGQVLNEQFF
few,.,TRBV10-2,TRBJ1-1,CASIEGGWFAEAFF
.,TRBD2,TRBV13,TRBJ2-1,CASSLRDYYNEQFF
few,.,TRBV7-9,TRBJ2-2,CASSSLTDANTGELFF